The 3 T cell receptor beta chains reported below all come from one sample, sequenced in a study of T cell changes during pregnancy in multiple sclerosis. TCRdb keeps only in-frame clones here, not all; method: immunoSEQ multiplex PCR. The data contain roughly 60,000 clones, roughly 96% of them singletons. The sequencing here drew on CD8+ T cells from peripheral blood mononuclear cells, taken after pregnancy. The receptors here all came from a female donor with multiple sclerosis, enrolled in a pregnancy study.

The chain joins TRBV27 to TRBJ2-3; 8 nucleotides agree with TRBD1. Trimming at V came to 5 bases and at J to 4 bases, leaving 2 bases not matched to a gene. CDR1 is MNHEY, CDR2 SMNVEV, per germline (reference sequence). The CDR3 has 13 amino acids. CDR3 DNA: TGTGCCAGCAGTCTGACAGGGGCAGATACGCAGTATTTT. It codes for CASSLTGADTQYF.

This chain links TRBV9 with TRBJ2-2; D is unclear. Trimming cost V 1 base and J 2 bases, with 15 bases left between them. The CDR3 length is 17 residues. The V gene's germline CDR1 is SGDLS and CDR2 YYNGEE. This CDR3 reads CASSVPPSGSNTGELFF. For the CDR3, the DNA is TGTGCCAGCAGCGTACCTCCATCAGGCAGCAACACCGGGGAGCTGTTTTTT.

The rearrangement uses TRBV6-9 and TRBJ1-1; maybe TRBD1 (5 bases). The CDR3 loop spans 13 amino acids. Germline CDR1 and CDR2: MNHGY and SVAAGI. V shed 11 bases and J shed 5 bases, with 18 bases lying between them. CDR3 protein: CASNKFRVTEAFF. CDR3 coding DNA: TGTGCCTCCAATAAATTCAGGGTTACTGAAGCTTTCTTT.